The entry below gives a single TCR beta chain sequence along with its context. Its cognate antigen is unknown. TCRdb's copy holds only in-frame clones and misses some; the assay was immunoSEQ multiplex PCR. The sample holds some 150,000 clones; around nine tenths are singletons and the top ten take roughly 4%. With 0 bases removed from V and 0 bases from J, the gap between germline ends came to 10 bases. Germline assignment: CDR1 LGHDT and CDR2 YNNKEL (reference sequence). The CDR3 spans 16 residues. This sample was taken from a study of T cell responses to AZD1222 COVID-19 vaccine. General observations from the study: Baseline serology detected seropositivity in only six AZD1222 recipients. Reportedly, nearly half of unique spike TCRs recognized epitopes outside B.1.351/B.1.1.7 mutations.

The specimen comprised peripheral blood, sampled on day 0 of AZD1222 vaccination. The V gene is TRBV3-1 (or the pseudogene TRBV3-2), the J gene TRBJ2-3, with D possibly matching TRBD2 (6 bases). The sequence was obtained from an adult in good health. In DNA form, the CDR3 reads TGTGCCAGCAGCCAAGACGGGGCGGGGAGCACAGATACGCAGTATTTT. This codes for CASSQDGAGSTDTQYF.